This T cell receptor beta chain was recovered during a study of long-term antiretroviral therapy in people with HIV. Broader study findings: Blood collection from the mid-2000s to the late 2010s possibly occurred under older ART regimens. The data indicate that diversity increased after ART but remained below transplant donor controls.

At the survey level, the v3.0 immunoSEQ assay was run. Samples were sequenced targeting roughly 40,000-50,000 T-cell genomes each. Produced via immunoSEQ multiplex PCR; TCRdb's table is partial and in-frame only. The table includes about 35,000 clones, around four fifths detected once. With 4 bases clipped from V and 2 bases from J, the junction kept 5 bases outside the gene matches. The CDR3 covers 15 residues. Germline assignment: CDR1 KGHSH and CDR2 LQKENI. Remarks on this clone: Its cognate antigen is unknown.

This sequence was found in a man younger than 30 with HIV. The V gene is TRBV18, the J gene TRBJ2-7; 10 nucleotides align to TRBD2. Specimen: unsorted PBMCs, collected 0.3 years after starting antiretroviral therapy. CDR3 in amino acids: CASSQGTSVAYEQYF. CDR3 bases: TGTGCCAGCTCACAGGGGACTAGCGTAGCCTACGAGCAGTACTTC.